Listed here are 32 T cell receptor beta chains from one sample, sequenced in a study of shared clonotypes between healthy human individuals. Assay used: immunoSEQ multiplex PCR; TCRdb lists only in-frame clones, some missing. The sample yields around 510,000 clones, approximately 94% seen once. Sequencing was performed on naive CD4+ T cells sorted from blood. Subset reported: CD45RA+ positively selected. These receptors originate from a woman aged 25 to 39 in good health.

CDR3: CASSLEGGGTGTDTQYF. The CDR3 bases are TGTGCCAGCAGCTTGGAGGGGGGCGGGACAGGAACAGATACGCAGTATTTT. The chain carries TRBV5-4 and TRBJ2-3, with 8 bases matching TRBD1. Germline loops: CDR1 SGHNT, CDR2 YYREEE (reference sequence). J gave up 3 bases and V 0 bases, and 9 bases lay outside the gene matches. The CDR3 covers 17 residues.

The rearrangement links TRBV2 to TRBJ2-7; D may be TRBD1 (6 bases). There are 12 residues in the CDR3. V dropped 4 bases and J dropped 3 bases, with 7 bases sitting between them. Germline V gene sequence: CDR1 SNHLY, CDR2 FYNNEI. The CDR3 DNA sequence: TGTGCCAGCAGTGGACAGGTCTACGAGCAGTACTTC. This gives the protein CASSGQVYEQYF.

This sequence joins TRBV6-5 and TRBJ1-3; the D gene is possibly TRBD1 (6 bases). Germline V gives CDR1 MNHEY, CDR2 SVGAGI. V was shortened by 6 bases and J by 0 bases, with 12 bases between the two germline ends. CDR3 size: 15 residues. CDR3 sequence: CASSPGHHSGNTIYF. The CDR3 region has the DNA TGTGCCAGCAGCCCGGGACACCACTCTGGAAACACCATATATTTT.

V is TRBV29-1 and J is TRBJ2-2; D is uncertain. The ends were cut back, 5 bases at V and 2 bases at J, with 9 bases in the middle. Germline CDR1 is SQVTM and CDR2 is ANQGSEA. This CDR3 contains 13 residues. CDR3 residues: CSVRVGNTGELFF. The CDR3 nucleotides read TGCAGCGTTCGGGTGGGAAACACCGGGGAGCTGTTTTTT.

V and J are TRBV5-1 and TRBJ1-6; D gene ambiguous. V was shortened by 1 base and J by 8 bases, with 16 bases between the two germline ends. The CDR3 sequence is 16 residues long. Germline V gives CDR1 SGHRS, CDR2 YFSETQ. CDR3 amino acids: CASSLLGGLRDSPLHF. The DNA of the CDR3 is TGCGCCAGCAGCTTGCTAGGCGGGCTGCGGGATTCACCCCTCCACTTT.

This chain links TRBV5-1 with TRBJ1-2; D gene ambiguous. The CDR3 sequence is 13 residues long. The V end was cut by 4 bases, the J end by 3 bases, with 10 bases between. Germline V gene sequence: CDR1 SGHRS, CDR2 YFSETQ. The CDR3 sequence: CASSLDGYYGYTF. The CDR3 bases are TGCGCCAGCAGCCTCGACGGCTACTATGGCTACACCTTC.

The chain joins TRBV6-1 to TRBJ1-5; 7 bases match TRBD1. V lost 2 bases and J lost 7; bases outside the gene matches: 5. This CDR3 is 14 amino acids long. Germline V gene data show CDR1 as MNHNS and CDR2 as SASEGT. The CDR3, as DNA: TGTGCCAGCAGTGAATTGACAGGGTCCCAGCCCCAGCATTTT. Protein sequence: CASSELTGSQPQHF.

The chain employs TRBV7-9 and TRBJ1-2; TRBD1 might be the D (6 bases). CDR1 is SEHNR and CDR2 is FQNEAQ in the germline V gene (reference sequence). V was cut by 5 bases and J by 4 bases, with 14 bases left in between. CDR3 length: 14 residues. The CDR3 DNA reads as TGTGCCAGCAGCGAACAGGGAGCGGTCTATGGCTACACCTTC. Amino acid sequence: CASSEQGAVYGYTF.

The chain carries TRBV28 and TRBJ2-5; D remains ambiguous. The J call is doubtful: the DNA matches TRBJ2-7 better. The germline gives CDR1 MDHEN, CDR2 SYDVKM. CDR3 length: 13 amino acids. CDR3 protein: CASLSDTTYEQYF. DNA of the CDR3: TGTGCCAGCCTCTCAGACACAACCTACGAGCAGTACTTC.

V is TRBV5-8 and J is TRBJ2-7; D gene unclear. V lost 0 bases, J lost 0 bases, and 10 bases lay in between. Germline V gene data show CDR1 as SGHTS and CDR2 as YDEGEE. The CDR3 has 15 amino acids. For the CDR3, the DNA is TGTGCCAGCAGCTTGGCGTGGCCGAGCTCCTACGAGCAGTACTTC. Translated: CASSLAWPSSYEQYF.

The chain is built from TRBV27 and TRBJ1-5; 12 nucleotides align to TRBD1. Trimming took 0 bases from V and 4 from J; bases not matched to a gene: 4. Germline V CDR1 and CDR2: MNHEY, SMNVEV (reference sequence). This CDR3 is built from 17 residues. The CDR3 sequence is CASSLSRDRGPNQPQHF. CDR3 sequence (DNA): TGTGCCAGCAGTTTATCGAGGGACAGGGGGCCTAATCAGCCCCAGCATTTT.

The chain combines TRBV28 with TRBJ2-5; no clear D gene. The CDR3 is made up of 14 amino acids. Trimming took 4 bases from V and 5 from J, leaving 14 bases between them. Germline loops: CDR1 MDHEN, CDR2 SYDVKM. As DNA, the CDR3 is TGTGCCAGCAGTTACCAGCCTCTATCGGAGACCCAGTACTTC. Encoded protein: CASSYQPLSETQYF.

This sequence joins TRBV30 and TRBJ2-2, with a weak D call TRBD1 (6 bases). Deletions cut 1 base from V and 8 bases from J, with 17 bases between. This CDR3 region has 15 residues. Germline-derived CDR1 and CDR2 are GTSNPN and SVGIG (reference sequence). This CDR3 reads CAWSGQGTRGGELFF. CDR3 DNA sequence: TGTGCCTGGAGTGGGCAGGGGACGAGAGGTGGGGAGCTGTTTTTT.

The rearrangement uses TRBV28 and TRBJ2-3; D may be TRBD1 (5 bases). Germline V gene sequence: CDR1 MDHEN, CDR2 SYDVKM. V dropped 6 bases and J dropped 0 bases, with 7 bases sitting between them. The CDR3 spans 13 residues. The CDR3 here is CASRQASTDTQYF. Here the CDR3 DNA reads TGTGCCAGCAGACAGGCTAGCACAGATACGCAGTATTTT.

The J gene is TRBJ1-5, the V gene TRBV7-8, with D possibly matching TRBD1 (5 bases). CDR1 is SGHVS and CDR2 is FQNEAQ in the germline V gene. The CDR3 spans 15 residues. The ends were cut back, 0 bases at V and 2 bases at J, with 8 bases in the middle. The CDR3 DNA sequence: TGTGCCAGCAGCTTAGCGCTGGGGCGCAATCAGCCCCAGCATTTT. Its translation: CASSLALGRNQPQHF.

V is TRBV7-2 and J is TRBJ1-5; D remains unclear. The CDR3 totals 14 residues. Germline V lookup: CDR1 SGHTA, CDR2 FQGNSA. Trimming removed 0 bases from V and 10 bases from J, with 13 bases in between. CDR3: CASSLAFLNLPQHF. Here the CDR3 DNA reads TGTGCCAGCAGCTTAGCGTTCCTTAATCTACCCCAGCATTTT.

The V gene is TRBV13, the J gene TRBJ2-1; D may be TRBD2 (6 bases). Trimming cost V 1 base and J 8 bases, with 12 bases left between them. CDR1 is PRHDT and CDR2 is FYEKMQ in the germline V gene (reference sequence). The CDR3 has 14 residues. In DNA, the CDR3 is TGTGCCAGCAGCTTAGAGGCGGGAAGAGATGAGCAGTTCTTC. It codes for CASSLEAGRDEQFF. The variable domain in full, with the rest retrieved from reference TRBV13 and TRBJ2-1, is AAGVIQSPRHLIKEKRETATLKCYPIPRHDTVYWYQQGPGQDPQFLISFYEKMQSDKGSIPDRFSAQQFSDYHSELNMSSLELGDSALYFCASSLEAGRDEQFFGPGTRLTVL.

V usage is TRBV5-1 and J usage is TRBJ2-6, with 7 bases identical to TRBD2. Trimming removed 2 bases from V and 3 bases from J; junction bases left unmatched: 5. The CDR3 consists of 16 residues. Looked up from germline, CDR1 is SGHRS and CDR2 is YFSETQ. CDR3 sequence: CASSLLAGDGANVLTF. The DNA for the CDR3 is TGCGCCAGCAGCTTATTAGCGGGTGATGGGGCCAACGTCCTGACTTTC.

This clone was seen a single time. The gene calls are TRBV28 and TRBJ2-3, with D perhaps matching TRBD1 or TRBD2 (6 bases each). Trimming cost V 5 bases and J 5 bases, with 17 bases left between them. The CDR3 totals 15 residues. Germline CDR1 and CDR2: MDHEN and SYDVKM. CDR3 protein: CASSRGQDMRDTQYF. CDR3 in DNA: TGTGCCAGCAGTCGGGGGCAGGACATGCGAGATACGCAGTATTTT. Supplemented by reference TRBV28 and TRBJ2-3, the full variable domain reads DVKVTQSSRYLVKRTGEKVFLECVQDMDHENMFWYRQDPGLGLRLIYFSYDVKMKEKGDIPEGYSVSREKKERFSLILESASTNQTSMYLCASSRGQDMRDTQYFGPGTRLTVL.

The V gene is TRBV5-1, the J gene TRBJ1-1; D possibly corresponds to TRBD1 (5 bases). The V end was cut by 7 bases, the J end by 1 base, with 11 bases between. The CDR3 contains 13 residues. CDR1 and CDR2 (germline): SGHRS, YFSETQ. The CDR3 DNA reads TGCGCCAGCTCCTCTAGGGGGAACACTGAAGCTTTCTTT. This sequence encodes CASSSRGNTEAFF.

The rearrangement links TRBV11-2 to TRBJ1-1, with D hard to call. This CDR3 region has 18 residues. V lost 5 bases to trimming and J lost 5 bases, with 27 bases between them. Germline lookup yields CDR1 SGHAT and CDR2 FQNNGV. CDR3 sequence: CASSPQPPHGPVGTEAFF. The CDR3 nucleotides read TGTGCCAGCAGCCCGCAACCCCCTCACGGGCCGGTTGGGACTGAAGCTTTCTTT. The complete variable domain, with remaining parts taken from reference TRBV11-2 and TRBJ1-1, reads EAGVAQSPRYKIIEKRQSVAFWCNPISGHATLYWYQQILGQGPKLLIQFQNNGVVDDSQLPKDRFSAERLKGVDSTLKIQPAKLEDSAVYLCASSPQPPHGPVGTEAFFGQGTRLTVV.

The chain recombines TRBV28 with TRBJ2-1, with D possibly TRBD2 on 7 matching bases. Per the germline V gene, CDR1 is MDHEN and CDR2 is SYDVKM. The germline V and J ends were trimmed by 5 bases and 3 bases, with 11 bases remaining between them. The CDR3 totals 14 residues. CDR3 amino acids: CASSRGGDYNEQFF. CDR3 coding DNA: TGTGCCAGCAGTAGGGGGGGTGACTACAATGAGCAGTTCTTC.

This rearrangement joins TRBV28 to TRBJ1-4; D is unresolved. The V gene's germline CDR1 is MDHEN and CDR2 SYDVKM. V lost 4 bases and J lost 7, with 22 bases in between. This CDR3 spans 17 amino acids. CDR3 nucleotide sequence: TGTGCCAGCAGTTCCTCCACCGAGGGCCCAGTTCCTGAAAAACTGTTTTTT. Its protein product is CASSSSTEGPVPEKLFF.

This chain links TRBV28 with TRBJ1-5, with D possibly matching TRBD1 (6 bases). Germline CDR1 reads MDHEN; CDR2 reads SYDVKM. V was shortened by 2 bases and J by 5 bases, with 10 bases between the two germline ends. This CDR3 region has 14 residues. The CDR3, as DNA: TGTGCCAGCAGTTTAGGGGACAAATATCAGCCCCAGCATTTT. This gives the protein CASSLGDKYQPQHF.

CDR3 coding DNA: TGTGCCACAACCAAGGGTGGGGCTGAGGATGAGACCCAGTACTTC. Translation gives CATTKGGAEDETQYF. The J gene is TRBJ2-5, the V gene TRBV15; TRBD1 might be the D (5 bases). CDR1 and CDR2 (germline): LNHNV, YYDKDF (reference sequence). The V end was cut by 9 bases, the J end by 5 bases, with 22 bases between. The CDR3 sequence is 15 residues long.

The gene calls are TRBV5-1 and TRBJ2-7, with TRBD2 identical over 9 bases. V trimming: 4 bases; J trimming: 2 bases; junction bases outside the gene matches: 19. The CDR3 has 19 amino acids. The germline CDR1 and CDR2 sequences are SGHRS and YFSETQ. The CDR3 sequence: CASSPISHRSGGHPYEQYF. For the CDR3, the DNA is TGCGCCAGCAGCCCTATATCCCATCGTAGCGGGGGACACCCCTACGAGCAGTACTTC.

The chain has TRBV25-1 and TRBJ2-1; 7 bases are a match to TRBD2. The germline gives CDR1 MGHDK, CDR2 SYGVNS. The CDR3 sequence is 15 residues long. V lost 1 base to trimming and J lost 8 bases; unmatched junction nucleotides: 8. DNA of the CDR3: TGTGCCAGCAGTGAATCCGCCCGACTAGCCCATGAGCAGTTCTTC. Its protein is CASSESARLAHEQFF.

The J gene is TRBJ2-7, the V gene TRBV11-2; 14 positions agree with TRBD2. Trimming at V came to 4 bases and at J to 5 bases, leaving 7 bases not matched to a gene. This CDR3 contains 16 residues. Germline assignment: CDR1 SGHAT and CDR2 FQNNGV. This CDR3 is CASSWGLAGVMDEQYF. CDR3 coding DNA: TGTGCCAGCAGCTGGGGACTAGCGGGAGTTATGGACGAGCAGTACTTC.

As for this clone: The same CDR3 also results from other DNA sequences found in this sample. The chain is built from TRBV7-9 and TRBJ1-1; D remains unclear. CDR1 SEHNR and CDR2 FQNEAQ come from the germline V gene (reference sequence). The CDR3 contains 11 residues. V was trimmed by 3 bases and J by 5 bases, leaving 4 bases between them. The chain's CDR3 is CASSFSTEAFF. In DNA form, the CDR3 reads TGTGCCAGCAGCTTTTCTACTGAAGCTTTCTTT. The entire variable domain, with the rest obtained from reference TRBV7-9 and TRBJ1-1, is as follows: DTGVSQNPRHKITKRGQNVTFRCDPISEHNRLYWYRQTLGQGPEFLTYFQNEAQLEKSRLLSDRFSAERPKGSFSTLEIQRTEQGDSAMYLCASSFSTEAFFGQGTRLTVV.

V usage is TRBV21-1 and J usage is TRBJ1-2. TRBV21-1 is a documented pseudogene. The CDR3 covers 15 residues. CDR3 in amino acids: CASSKACEFGYGYTF. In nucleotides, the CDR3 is TGTGCCAGCAGCAAAGCGTGCGAGTTTGGCTATGGCTACACCTTC.

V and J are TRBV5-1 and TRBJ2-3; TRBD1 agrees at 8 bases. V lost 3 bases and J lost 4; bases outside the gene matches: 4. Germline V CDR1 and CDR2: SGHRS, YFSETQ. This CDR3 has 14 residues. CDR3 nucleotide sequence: TGCGCCAGCAGCTATGGACAGGGCGCAGATACGCAGTATTTT. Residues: CASSYGQGADTQYF.

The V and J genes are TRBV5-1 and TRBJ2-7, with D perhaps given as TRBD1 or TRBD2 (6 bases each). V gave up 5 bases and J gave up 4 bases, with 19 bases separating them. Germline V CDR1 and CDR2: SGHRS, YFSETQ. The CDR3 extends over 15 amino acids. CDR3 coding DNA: TGCGCCAGCAGTACGGCGGGGCAGGGGAGTTACGAGCAGTACTTC. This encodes CASSTAGQGSYEQYF.